The T cell receptor (beta chain) described here comes from a study of blood T cell repertoires in COVID-19 (dated by TCRdb to 2018 to 2020). With respect to the entire study: Samples covering the acute and convalescent phases of COVID-19 were provided by collaborators in the United States, Italy and Spain. The material from the prospective study consisted of cDNA or gDNA derived from T cells, B-cell-depleted T cells, or PBMCs. Subjects who had been exposed to COVID-19, were actively infected with it, or had recovered from it provided the deeply sampled blood TCRbeta repertoires that made up the dataset. The repertoires were made available in a free public database intended to serve as a resource for research on the immune response to SARS-CoV-2. Samples came from the ongoing ImmuneRACE study (first 160 participants) plus 1,254 subjects from 6 global collaborators. A de-identified subject ID, COVID-19 status, age in years and sex were almost always included in the sample metadata. Where HLA class I and class II types were available, the types were taken from metadata supplied by the sample provider, not from assay-based typing. Overall study outcomes, separate from this receptor: Clinical and demographic metadata were provided uncurated, with the amount varying by source and participant.

Based on its abundance in the sample, this clone is medium-sized (0.01 to 0.1%). Its antigen specificity is not known. Per-nucleotide qualities are absent, and no much larger clonotype sits a single base away. Including the terminal cysteine and phenylalanine, the CDR3 comprises 14 residues. CDR3 DNA only is kept here, 42 bases in frame from base 1. For this chain, trimming is 5 bases at the V end and 5 bases at the J end, and the number of junction bases without a gene match is 3. In the germline V gene, CDR1 corresponds to MGHDK and CDR2 to SYGVNS. TCRbeta CDR3 regions were amplified from genomic DNA using the immunoSEQ Assay, a bias-controlled multiplex PCR. In the paper's pipeline: The number of nucleated cells in each sample was estimated by amplification of reference gene primers within the assay. Sequence reads were collapsed and filtered to measure the absolute abundance of every unique TCRbeta CDR3 rearrangement. Productive Simpson clonality was computed per sample as the square root of Simpson's diversity index over productive rearrangements. Imported from immuneACCESS, the table was reduced by TCRdb to in-frame sequences with V and J called. These copies leave out some clones; in studies compared against another copy, an unresolved V gene accounts for under half, and the cause of the remainder is not known. Clone size and the V and J calls come from that table; the DNA yielded D and trimming. The table for this sample lists more than 20,000 clones; around nine tenths of them were counted only once. Together, the top ten hold 16% of the sample.

Each collaborating institution followed its own protocols to collect whole blood in K2EDTA tubes. For TCRbeta analysis, collaborator samples were shipped as frozen whole blood, as isolated PBMCs, or as DNA extracted from either sample type. Recombination connected TRBV25-1 to TRBJ1-6; 7 central bases correspond to TRBD1. This receptor was identified in a man in his 70s with acute or convalescent COVID-19. The sequenced material came from peripheral blood. The nucleotide sequence reads as follows: TGTGCCAGCAGTTGGGACAGAGATAATTCACCCCTCCACTTT. Translated, it gives CASSWDRDNSPLHF.